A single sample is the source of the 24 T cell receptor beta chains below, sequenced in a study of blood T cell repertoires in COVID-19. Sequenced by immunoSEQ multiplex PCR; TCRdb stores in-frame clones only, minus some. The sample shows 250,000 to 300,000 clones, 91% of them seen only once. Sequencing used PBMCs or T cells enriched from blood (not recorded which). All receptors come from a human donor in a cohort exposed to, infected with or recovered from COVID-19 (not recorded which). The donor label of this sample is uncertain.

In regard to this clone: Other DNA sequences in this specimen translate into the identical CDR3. DNA of the CDR3: TGTGCCAGCAGCAGGGACAGGGGTTACGAGCAGTACTTC. Translation: CASSRDRGYEQYF. The rearrangement joins TRBV6-5 to TRBJ2-7, with 10 bases that match TRBD1. The germline CDR1 and CDR2 sequences are MNHEY and SVGAGI. The junction had 3 bases not matched to a gene; V was cut back by 6 bases and J by 4 bases. This CDR3 has 13 amino acids.

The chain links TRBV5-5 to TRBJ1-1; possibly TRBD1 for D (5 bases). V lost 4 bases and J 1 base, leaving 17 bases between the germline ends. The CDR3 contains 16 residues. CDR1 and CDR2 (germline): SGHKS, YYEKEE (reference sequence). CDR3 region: CASSLPRGTTNTEAFF. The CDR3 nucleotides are TGTGCCAGCAGCCTCCCTAGGGGCACTACGAACACTGAAGCTTTCTTT.

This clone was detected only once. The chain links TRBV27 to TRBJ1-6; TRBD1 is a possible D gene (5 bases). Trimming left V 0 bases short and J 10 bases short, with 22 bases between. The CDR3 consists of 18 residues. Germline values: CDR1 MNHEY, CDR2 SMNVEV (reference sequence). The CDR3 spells CASSLSHPTGALGSPLHF. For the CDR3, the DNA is TGTGCCAGCAGTTTATCGCATCCTACAGGTGCCTTGGGGTCACCCCTCCACTTT.

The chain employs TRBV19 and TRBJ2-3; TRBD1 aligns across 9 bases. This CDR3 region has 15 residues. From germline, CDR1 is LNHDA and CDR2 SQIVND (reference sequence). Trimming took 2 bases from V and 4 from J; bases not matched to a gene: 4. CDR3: CASSIWGQGSDTQYF. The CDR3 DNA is TGTGCCAGTAGTATATGGGGACAGGGATCAGATACGCAGTATTTT.

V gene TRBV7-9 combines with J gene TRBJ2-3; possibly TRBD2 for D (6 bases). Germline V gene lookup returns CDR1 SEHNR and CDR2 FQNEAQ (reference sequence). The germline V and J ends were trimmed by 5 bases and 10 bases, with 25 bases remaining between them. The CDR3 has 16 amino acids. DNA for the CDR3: TGTGCCAGCAGCCCAGTCCCTCTGGGGGGTCTCGGGGCGCAGTATTTT. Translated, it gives CASSPVPLGGLGAQYF. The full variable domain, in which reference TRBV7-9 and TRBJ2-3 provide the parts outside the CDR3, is DTGVSQNPRHKITKRGQNVTFRCDPISEHNRLYWYRQTLGQGPEFLTYFQNEAQLEKSRLLSDRFSAERPKGSFSTLEIQRTEQGDSAMYLCASSPVPLGGLGAQYFGPGTRLTVL.

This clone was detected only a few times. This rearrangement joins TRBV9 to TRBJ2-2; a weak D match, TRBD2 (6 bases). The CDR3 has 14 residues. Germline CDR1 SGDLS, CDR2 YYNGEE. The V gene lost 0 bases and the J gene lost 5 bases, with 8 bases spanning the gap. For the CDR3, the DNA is TGTGCCAGCAGCGTAGGACTAGGGACCGGGGAGCTGTTTTTT. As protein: CASSVGLGTGELFF.

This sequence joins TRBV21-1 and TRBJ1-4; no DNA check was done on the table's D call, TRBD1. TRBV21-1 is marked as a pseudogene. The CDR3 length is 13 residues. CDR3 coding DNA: TGTGCCAGCAGGTCCTTGGACACCGAAAAACTGTTTTTT. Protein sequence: CASRSLDTEKLFF.

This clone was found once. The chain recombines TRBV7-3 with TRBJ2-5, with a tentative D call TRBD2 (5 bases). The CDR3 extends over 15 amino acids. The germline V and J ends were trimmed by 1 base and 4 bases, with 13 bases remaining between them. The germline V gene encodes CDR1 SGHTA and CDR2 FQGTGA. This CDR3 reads CASSLIGGRGETQYF. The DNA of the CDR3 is TGTGCCAGCAGCTTAATAGGAGGCCGAGGAGAGACCCAGTACTTC.

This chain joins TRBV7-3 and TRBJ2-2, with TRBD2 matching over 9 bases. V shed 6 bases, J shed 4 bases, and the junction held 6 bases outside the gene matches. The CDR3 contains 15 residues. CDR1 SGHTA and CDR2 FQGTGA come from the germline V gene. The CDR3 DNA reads TGTGCCAGCAGTCTCGGACTAGCGCGCACCGGGGAGCTGTTTTTT. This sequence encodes CASSLGLARTGELFF.

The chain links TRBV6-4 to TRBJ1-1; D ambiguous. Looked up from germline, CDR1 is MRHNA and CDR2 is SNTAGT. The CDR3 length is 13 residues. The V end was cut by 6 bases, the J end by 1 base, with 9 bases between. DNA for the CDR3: TGTGCCAGCAGCCTCGAGGAGAACACTGAAGCTTTCTTT. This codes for CASSLEENTEAFF.

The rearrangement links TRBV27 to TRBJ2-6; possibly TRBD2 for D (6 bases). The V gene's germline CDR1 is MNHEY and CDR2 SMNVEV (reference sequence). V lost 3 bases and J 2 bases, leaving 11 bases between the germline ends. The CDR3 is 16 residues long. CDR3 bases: TGTGCCAGCAGTTTCTCGGGGGTAGCTGGGGCCAACGTCCTGACTTTC. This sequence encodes CASSFSGVAGANVLTF.

The CDR3 is CASSSQGIRTEAFF. In DNA form, the CDR3 reads TGCGCCAGCAGCTCACAGGGGATTCGGACTGAAGCTTTCTTT. The chain recombines TRBV5-1 with TRBJ1-1; 7 bases align to TRBD1. Unmatched junction bases numbered 7, after V lost 3 bases and J lost 5 bases. There are 14 residues in the CDR3. Germline V gives CDR1 SGHRS, CDR2 YFSETQ.

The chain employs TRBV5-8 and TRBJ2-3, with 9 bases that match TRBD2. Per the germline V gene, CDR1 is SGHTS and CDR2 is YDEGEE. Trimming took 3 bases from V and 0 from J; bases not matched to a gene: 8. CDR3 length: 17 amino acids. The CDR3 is CASSSAGLAISTDTQYF. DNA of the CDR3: TGTGCCAGCAGCTCTGCTGGACTAGCGATTAGCACAGATACGCAGTATTTT. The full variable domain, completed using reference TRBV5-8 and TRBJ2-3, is EAGVTQSPTHLIKTRGQQATLRCSPISGHTSVYWYQQALGLGLQFLLWYDEGEERNRGNFPPRFSGRQFPNYSSELNVNALELEDSALYLCASSSAGLAISTDTQYFGPGTRLTVL.

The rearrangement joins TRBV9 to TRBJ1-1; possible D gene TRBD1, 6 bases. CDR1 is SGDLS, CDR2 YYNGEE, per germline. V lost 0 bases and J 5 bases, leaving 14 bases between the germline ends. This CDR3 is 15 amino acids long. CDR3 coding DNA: TGTGCCAGCAGCGTAGCTAACACAGGGCCGACTGAAGCTTTCTTT. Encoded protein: CASSVANTGPTEAFF.

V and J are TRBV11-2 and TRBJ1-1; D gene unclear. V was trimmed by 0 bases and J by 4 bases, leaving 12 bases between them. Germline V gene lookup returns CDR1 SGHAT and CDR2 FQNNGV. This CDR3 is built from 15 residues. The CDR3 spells CASSLDPGEVTEAFF. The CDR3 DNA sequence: TGTGCCAGCAGCTTAGATCCCGGGGAAGTCACTGAAGCTTTCTTT.

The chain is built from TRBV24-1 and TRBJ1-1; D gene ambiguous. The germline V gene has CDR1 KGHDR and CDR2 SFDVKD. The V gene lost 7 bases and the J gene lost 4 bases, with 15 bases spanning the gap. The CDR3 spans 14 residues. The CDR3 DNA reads TGTGCCACCAGGTCCGGAGACCTGGGCACTGAAGCTTTCTTT. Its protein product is CATRSGDLGTEAFF.

This chain's CDR3 is CASSERGDDTQYF. DNA of the CDR3: TGTGCCAGCAGTGAACGGGGTGATGATACGCAGTATTTT. V usage is TRBV6-1 and J usage is TRBJ2-3; D is perhaps TRBD2 (5 bases). Germline CDR1 reads MNHNS; CDR2 reads SASEGT. This CDR3 region has 13 residues. V shed 2 bases and J shed 6 bases, with 9 bases lying between them.

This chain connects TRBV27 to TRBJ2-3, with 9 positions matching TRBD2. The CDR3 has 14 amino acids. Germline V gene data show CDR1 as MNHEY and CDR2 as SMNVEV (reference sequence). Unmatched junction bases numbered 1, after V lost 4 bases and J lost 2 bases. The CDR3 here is CASSSSGNTDTQYF. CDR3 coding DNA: TGTGCCAGCAGTTCTAGCGGGAACACAGATACGCAGTATTTT.

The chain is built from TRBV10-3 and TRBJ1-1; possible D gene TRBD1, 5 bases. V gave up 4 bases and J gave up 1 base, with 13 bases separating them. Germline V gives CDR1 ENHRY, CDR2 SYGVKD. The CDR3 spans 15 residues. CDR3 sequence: CAISGTGTENTEAFF. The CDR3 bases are TGTGCCATCAGTGGCACCGGGACTGAGAACACTGAAGCTTTCTTT.

In DNA, the CDR3 is TGCAGCGTTGAACCGGACAGGGAGGCCCTCTATGGCTACACCTTC. This encodes CSVEPDREALYGYTF. The V gene is TRBV29-1, the J gene TRBJ1-2, with 8 bases fitting TRBD1. V was pared by 2 bases and J by 4 bases, with 9 bases of the junction left unmatched. The CDR3 has 15 amino acids. Germline V gives CDR1 SQVTM, CDR2 ANQGSEA.

The DNA of the CDR3 is TGTGCCAGCAGCTCTGGACTAGCGGACGAGCAGTACTTC. Residues: CASSSGLADEQYF. V and J are TRBV11-3 and TRBJ2-7; 10 positions match TRBD2. The germline CDR1 and CDR2 sequences are SGHNT and YENEEA. After removal of 4 bases from V and 5 bases from J, the junction contained 2 bases not matched to a gene. The CDR3 is 13 amino acids.

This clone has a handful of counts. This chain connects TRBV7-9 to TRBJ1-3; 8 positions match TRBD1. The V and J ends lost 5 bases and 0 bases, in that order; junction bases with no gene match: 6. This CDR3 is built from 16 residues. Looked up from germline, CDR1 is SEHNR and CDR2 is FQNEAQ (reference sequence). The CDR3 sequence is CASSRDRLNSGNTIYF. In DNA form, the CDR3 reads TGTGCCAGCAGCCGGGACAGGCTTAACTCTGGAAACACCATATATTTT.

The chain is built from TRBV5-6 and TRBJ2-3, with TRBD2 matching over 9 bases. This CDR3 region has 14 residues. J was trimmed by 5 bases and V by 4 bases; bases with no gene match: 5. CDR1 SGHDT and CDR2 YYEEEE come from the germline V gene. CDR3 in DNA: TGTGCCAGCAGCCTTTATAGCGGGGGAGATACGCAGTATTTT. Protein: CASSLYSGGDTQYF.

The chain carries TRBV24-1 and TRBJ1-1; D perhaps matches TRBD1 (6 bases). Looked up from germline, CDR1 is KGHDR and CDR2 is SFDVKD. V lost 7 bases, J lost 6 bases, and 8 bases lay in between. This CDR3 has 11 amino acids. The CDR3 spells CATRGQPEAFF. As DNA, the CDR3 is TGTGCCACCAGAGGACAGCCTGAAGCTTTCTTT.